The 30 T cell receptor beta chains presented below share a single source sample, sequenced in a study of cytomegalovirus exposure and HLA in healthy donors. 13 Jbeta primers and 60 Vbeta primers were used for the PCR. The protocol was immunoSEQ multiplex PCR, while the TCRdb copy is restricted to in-frame clones and leaves out a portion. The top ten hold around 1.2% of the sample, which has around 200,000 clones, 70% to 85% seen once. Sequenced sample: PBMCs. Every receptor here comes from a girl aged 2 to 10 in good health and CMV-seropositive.

V and J are TRBV5-1 and TRBJ2-7, with D maybe TRBD2 (5 bases). V gave up 0 bases and J gave up 3 bases, with 13 bases separating them. The CDR3 runs to 15 residues. Germline values: CDR1 SGHRS, CDR2 YFSETQ. This CDR3 reads CASSLAGRADYEQYF. CDR3 in DNA: TGCGCCAGCAGCTTGGCTGGGCGGGCTGACTACGAGCAGTACTTC. Based on the CDR3 plus reference TRBV5-1 and TRBJ2-7, the full variable domain is KAGVTQTPRYLIKTRGQQVTLSCSPISGHRSVSWYQQTPGQGLQFLFEYFSETQRNKGNFPGRFSGRQFSNSRSEMNVSTLELGDSALYLCASSLAGRADYEQYFGPGTRLTVT.

The chain links TRBV18 to TRBJ2-7; tentatively, D is TRBD2 (6 bases). The CDR3 loop spans 16 amino acids. The V end lost 3 bases, the J end lost 6 bases, and 21 bases lay between the germline ends. The germline CDR1 and CDR2 sequences are KGHSH and LQKENI. The CDR3 is CASSPPATRNSFEQYF. The CDR3, as DNA: TGTGCCAGCTCACCCCCAGCGACTAGGAACTCTTTCGAGCAGTACTTC.

The CDR3 loop reads CASSIYGFDNSPLHF. The CDR3 nucleotides read TGTGCCAGTAGTATTTACGGGTTTGATAATTCACCCCTCCACTTT. This chain joins TRBV19 and TRBJ1-6, with no clear D. Trimming shortened V by 3 bases and J by 5 bases, and 11 bases separated the two germline ends. The CDR3 is 15 amino acids. The germline gives CDR1 LNHDA, CDR2 SQIVND (reference sequence). Complete variable domain (other parts from reference TRBV19 and TRBJ1-6): DGGITQSPKYLFRKEGQNVTLSCEQNLNHDAMYWYRQDPGQGLRLIYYSQIVNDFQKGDIAEGYSVSREKKESFPLTVTSAQKNPTAFYLCASSIYGFDNSPLHFGNGTRLTVT.

The chain joins TRBV28 to TRBJ2-1; D call uncertain. This CDR3 contains 15 residues. V was trimmed by 3 bases and J by 0 bases, leaving 9 bases between them. Germline V gene sequence: CDR1 MDHEN, CDR2 SYDVKM. The CDR3 protein is CASSFHPGSYNEQFF. CDR3 DNA sequence: TGTGCCAGCAGTTTTCATCCGGGCTCCTACAATGAGCAGTTCTTC.

This sequence joins TRBV4-1 and TRBJ2-3; 13 bases map to TRBD2. J was trimmed by 8 bases and V by 3 bases; bases with no gene match: 8. The CDR3 has 16 residues. CDR1 and CDR2 from the germline V gene are MGHRA and YSYEKL. DNA for the CDR3: TGCGCCAGCAGCCACCCACGGACTAGCGGGAGCAGTACGCAGTATTTT. The encoded protein is CASSHPRTSGSSTQYF.

V is TRBV5-1 and J is TRBJ2-4; 12 nucleotides align to TRBD2. The germline V gene has CDR1 SGHRS and CDR2 YFSETQ. Germline trimming cut 3 bases from V and 2 bases from J; bases unmatched to any gene: 3. The CDR3 loop spans 16 amino acids. CDR3 DNA sequence: TGCGCCAGCAGCTCCACTAGCGGGGGGACCAAAAACATTCAGTACTTC. Translation: CASSSTSGGTKNIQYF.

This clone was observed a single time. V is TRBV11-1 and J is TRBJ2-1, with 13 bases fitting TRBD2. The germline V gene encodes CDR1 SGHAT and CDR2 FQDESV (reference sequence). Trimming removed 1 base from V and 8 bases from J; junction bases left unmatched: 8. The CDR3 sequence is 17 residues long. As DNA, the CDR3 is TGTGCCAGCAGCTTAGTTGTTGGACTAGCGGGAGTGCATGAGCAGTTCTTC. Its translation: CASSLVVGLAGVHEQFF.

This chain uses TRBV7-2 with TRBJ1-2; D is perhaps TRBD1 (5 bases). In germline, CDR1 is SGHTA, CDR2 FQGNSA. V was pared by 0 bases and J by 4 bases, with 9 bases between. The CDR3 is made up of 14 amino acids. The CDR3 nucleotides are TGTGCCAGCAGCTTAGCGGGGGGGAGCTATGGCTACACCTTC. Translating gives CASSLAGGSYGYTF. Complete variable domain (other parts from reference TRBV7-2 and TRBJ1-2): GAGVSQSPSNKVTEKGKDVELRCDPISGHTALYWYRQSLGQGLEFLIYFQGNSAPDKSGLPSDRFSAERTGGSVSTLTIQRTQQEDSAVYLCASSLAGGSYGYTFGSGTRLTVV.

V and J are TRBV28 and TRBJ1-2; TRBD1 matches 7 bases. Germline V lookup: CDR1 MDHEN, CDR2 SYDVKM. CDR3 length equals 14 residues. J was trimmed by 4 bases and V by 4 bases; bases with no gene match: 6. CDR3 sequence: CASSSTGKAYGYTF. CDR3 nucleotide sequence: TGTGCCAGCAGTTCGACAGGGAAGGCCTATGGCTACACCTTC.

This chain links TRBV19 with TRBJ1-6, with TRBD1 as a possible D gene (5 bases). Trimming stripped 1 base from V and 7 bases from J, with 11 bases between. The CDR3 consists of 15 residues. CDR1 is LNHDA, CDR2 SQIVND, per germline (reference sequence). The CDR3 protein is CASSIGAGWNSPLHF. Written as DNA, the CDR3 is TGTGCCAGTAGTATAGGAGCAGGGTGGAATTCACCCCTCCACTTT.

The CDR3 DNA follows: TGTGCCAGTAGTATGGGATTGGGGGGTTCCTACGAGCAGTACTTC. Translation: CASSMGLGGSYEQYF. The genes are TRBV19 and TRBJ2-7, with a tentative D call TRBD2 (6 bases). Trimming cost V 3 bases and J 1 base, with 13 bases left between them. Germline CDR1 reads LNHDA; CDR2 reads SQIVND (reference sequence). The CDR3 has 15 amino acids.

V is TRBV30 and J is TRBJ2-3; D gene ambiguous. The germline V gene encodes CDR1 GTSNPN and CDR2 SVGIG (reference sequence). V lost 2 bases to trimming and J lost 7 bases, with 10 bases between them. The CDR3 contains 12 residues. DNA of the CDR3: TGTGCCTGGAGTTCCGCGGCCAATACGCAGTATTTT. Protein sequence: CAWSSAANTQYF. Full variable domain (missing parts from reference TRBV30 and TRBJ2-3): SQTIHQWPATLVQPVGSPLSLECTVEGTSNPNLYWYRQAAGRGLQLLFYSVGIGQISSEVPQNLSASRPQDRQFILSSKKLLLSDSGFYLCAWSSAANTQYFGPGTRLTVL.

The chain uses TRBV11-2 and TRBJ1-1; a possible D gene is TRBD1 (5 bases). CDR1 is SGHAT and CDR2 is FQNNGV in the germline V gene. The CDR3 has 15 amino acids. V was pared by 2 bases and J by 5 bases, with 15 bases between. CDR3 sequence (DNA): TGTGCCAGCAGCTTACGGGGGGGTTTGGGGACTGAAGCTTTCTTT. This gives the protein CASSLRGGLGTEAFF. Full variable domain (missing parts from reference TRBV11-2 and TRBJ1-1): EAGVAQSPRYKIIEKRQSVAFWCNPISGHATLYWYQQILGQGPKLLIQFQNNGVVDDSQLPKDRFSAERLKGVDSTLKIQPAKLEDSAVYLCASSLRGGLGTEAFFGQGTRLTVV.

The chain links TRBV15 to TRBJ1-1, with a possible D match to TRBD1 (5 bases). V was clipped by 0 bases and J by 3 bases, with 11 bases between them. The V gene's germline CDR1 is LNHNV and CDR2 YYDKDF (reference sequence). The CDR3 has 15 amino acids. The CDR3 sequence is CATSRDRVWDTEAFF. DNA for the CDR3: TGTGCCACCAGCAGAGACAGGGTTTGGGACACTGAAGCTTTCTTT. The entire variable domain, with the rest obtained from reference TRBV15 and TRBJ1-1, is as follows: DAMVIQNPRYQVTQFGKPVTLSCSQTLNHNVMYWYQQKSSQAPKLLFHYYDKDFNNEADTPDNFQSRRPNTSFCFLDIRSPGLGDTAMYLCATSRDRVWDTEAFFGQGTRLTVV.

The V and J genes are TRBV5-6 and TRBJ2-3, with D perhaps TRBD1 (5 bases). Germline loops: CDR1 SGHDT, CDR2 YYEEEE. V was shortened by 1 base and J by 2 bases, with 14 bases between the two germline ends. CDR3 length: 16 amino acids. CDR3 region: CASSLPDSSPTDTQYF. The CDR3 bases are TGTGCCAGCAGCTTGCCTGACAGTTCCCCCACAGATACGCAGTATTTT.

The chain joins TRBV6-1 to TRBJ1-5; no clear D gene. Germline V gene sequence: CDR1 MNHNS, CDR2 SASEGT. V was clipped by 2 bases and J by 0 bases, with 11 bases between them. CDR3 length equals 16 residues. CDR3 protein: CASSEPRGYSNQPQHF. CDR3 in DNA: TGTGCCAGCAGTGAACCCCGCGGGTATAGCAATCAGCCCCAGCATTTT.

Worth noting for this clone: The sample has other DNA sequences that encode this CDR3 too. V gene TRBV11-2 combines with J gene TRBJ1-2; D gene unclear. V was pared by 0 bases and J by 4 bases, with 6 bases between. The CDR3 consists of 13 residues. Germline loops: CDR1 SGHAT, CDR2 FQNNGV. CDR3 protein: CASSLDPGYGYTF. The CDR3 DNA reads TGTGCCAGCAGCTTAGATCCCGGCTATGGCTACACCTTC.

The chain joins TRBV5-1 to TRBJ2-3; 7 bases agree with TRBD1. V lost 5 bases and J lost 0; bases outside the gene matches: 15. Germline CDR1 SGHRS, CDR2 YFSETQ. This CDR3 spans 18 amino acids. The CDR3 sequence is CASRHYGTEITSTDTQYF. CDR3 nucleotides: TGCGCCAGCAGACATTACGGGACAGAGATTACTAGCACAGATACGCAGTATTTT.

The chain employs TRBV7-3 and TRBJ2-7, with D possibly TRBD1 on 6 matching bases. The ends were cut back, 5 bases at V and 0 bases at J, with 14 bases in the middle. Germline V CDR1 and CDR2: SGHTA, FQGTGA. The CDR3 contains 15 residues. The CDR3 nucleotides read TGTGCCAGCAGCAATTACAGGGCCCCCTCCTACGAGCAGTACTTC. It codes for CASSNYRAPSYEQYF.

The CDR3 DNA follows: TGTGCCAGCAGTCCCCTTCAGGCCACCTACGAGCAGTACTTC. This translates into CASSPLQATYEQYF. The chain uses TRBV6-5 and TRBJ2-7; D unresolved. V gave up 5 bases and J gave up 2 bases, with 13 bases separating them. Germline V gene data show CDR1 as MNHEY and CDR2 as SVGAGI. This CDR3 comprises 14 residues.

The chain couples TRBV6-1 to TRBJ2-4; a weak D match, TRBD2 (5 bases). CDR3 size: 16 residues. V shed 2 bases and J shed 2 bases, with 13 bases lying between them. From germline, CDR1 is MNHNS and CDR2 SASEGT. The CDR3 DNA reads TGTGCCAGCAGTGAACTCCTAGCTACTTCCAAAAACATTCAGTACTTC. This gives the protein CASSELLATSKNIQYF.

The J gene is TRBJ2-3, the V gene TRBV28, with 10 positions matching TRBD2. CDR1 MDHEN and CDR2 SYDVKM come from the germline V gene. V gave up 8 bases and J gave up 4 bases; unmatched junction bases: 24. The CDR3 length is 20 residues. CDR3 sequence: CASGDMYSASGSLSSDTQYF. CDR3 coding DNA: TGTGCCAGCGGGGATATGTATTCGGCTAGCGGGAGTCTCTCATCAGATACGCAGTATTTT.

This clone came up once. V is TRBV28 and J is TRBJ2-3; 7 bases align to TRBD1. The germline V gene has CDR1 MDHEN and CDR2 SYDVKM. With V trimmed by 4 bases and J by 1 base, 5 bases remained unmatched. The CDR3 runs 15 residues. DNA for the CDR3: TGTGCCAGCAGTTCAAATCAGGGGGGCACAGATACGCAGTATTTT. This codes for CASSSNQGGTDTQYF.

Only one count was recorded for this clone. The chain joins TRBV7-2 to TRBJ1-2; 7 bases match TRBD1. Per germline, CDR1 SGHTA and CDR2 FQGNSA. The V segment lost 1 base and the J segment 8 bases; nucleotides outside the gene matches: 10. The CDR3 covers 15 residues. The CDR3 region has the DNA TGTGCCAGCAGCTTAGATCGGAGGGGGCGCGAGGGCTACACCTTC. Residues: CASSLDRRGREGYTF.

The genes are TRBV5-4 and TRBJ2-3, with D unresolved. The CDR3 runs 14 residues. V was clipped by 0 bases and J by 3 bases, with 8 bases between them. Germline V gene lookup returns CDR1 SGHNT and CDR2 YYREEE (reference sequence). The CDR3 loop is CASSLESQTDTQYF. DNA for the CDR3: TGTGCCAGCAGCTTGGAATCTCAGACAGATACGCAGTATTTT.

The V call is TRBV12-5, the J call TRBJ2-1; TRBD2 agrees at 14 bases. CDR1 is LGHNT, CDR2 FRNRAP, per germline. The CDR3 totals 17 residues. After removal of 5 bases from V and 8 bases from J, the junction contained 11 bases not matched to a gene. CDR3 bases: TGTGCTAGTGGTCAAGGGACTAGCGGGAGTTCTGGATATGAGCAGTTCTTC. It translates to CASGQGTSGSSGYEQFF.

The chain is built from TRBV11-2 and TRBJ1-5; D uncertain. The germline gives CDR1 SGHAT, CDR2 FQNNGV. V dropped 0 bases and J dropped 6 bases, with 6 bases sitting between them. CDR3 length: 13 amino acids. CDR3 sequence: CASSLDLRQPQHF. CDR3 in DNA: TGTGCCAGCAGCTTAGATCTCCGTCAGCCCCAGCATTTT. Using reference TRBV11-2 and TRBJ1-5 for the parts outside the CDR3, the full variable domain is EAGVAQSPRYKIIEKRQSVAFWCNPISGHATLYWYQQILGQGPKLLIQFQNNGVVDDSQLPKDRFSAERLKGVDSTLKIQPAKLEDSAVYLCASSLDLRQPQHFGDGTRLSIL.

The chain combines TRBV30 with TRBJ2-7; TRBD1 agrees at 7 bases. The CDR3 spans 11 residues. J lost 6 bases, V lost 4 bases, and 3 bases had no gene match. Per the germline V gene, CDR1 is GTSNPN and CDR2 is SVGIG (reference sequence). The CDR3 loop reads CAWKAGGEQYF. CDR3 coding DNA: TGTGCCTGGAAGGCAGGGGGCGAGCAGTACTTC.

Points on this clone: The junction and the germline gene differ at one end; a read error may be behind it. In the same sample, other DNA sequences code for this CDR3. The chain joins TRBV6-1 to TRBJ2-3; possible D gene TRBD2, 5 bases. From germline, CDR1 is MNHNS and CDR2 SASEGT. CDR3 length equals 14 residues. The CDR3 spells CASSADWNTDTQYF. In nucleotides, the CDR3 is TGTGCTAGCAGTGCGGACTGGAACACAGATACGCAGTATTTT.

The chain combines TRBV5-1 with TRBJ1-2; TRBD1 agrees at 9 bases. The CDR3 spans 15 residues. V gave up 4 bases and J gave up 6 bases; unmatched junction bases: 10. Germline lookup yields CDR1 SGHRS and CDR2 YFSETQ. The CDR3 coding sequence is TGCGCCAGCAGCCTGGAACAGGGGGCTCGGAATGGCTACACCTTC. It is translated as CASSLEQGARNGYTF.